The 21 T cell receptor beta chains below come from one sample, sequenced in a study of shared clonotypes between healthy human individuals. This table comes from immunoSEQ multiplex PCR, and its TCRdb copy is limited to in-frame clones, with some not included. The table records approximately 2,000,000 clones, about nine tenths of them present only once. The sequenced material came from naive CD4+ T cells from PBMCs. Subset: CD45RA+ positively selected. The receptors were sampled from a young man in good health. Some clones in this sample may be carry-over from other donors' samples.

The chain links TRBV5-1 to TRBJ2-6; 9 bases agree with TRBD1. With 4 bases clipped from V and 2 bases from J, the junction kept 7 bases outside the gene matches. Looked up from germline, CDR1 is SGHRS and CDR2 is YFSETQ. This CDR3 has 17 amino acids. CDR3 coding DNA: TGCGCCAGCAGCCCCGGGACAGGGTACGCTGGGGCCAACGTCCTGACTTTC. Translating it yields CASSPGTGYAGANVLTF.

V is TRBV6-1 and J is TRBJ1-5; D is unclear. The CDR3 totals 13 residues. V was trimmed by 6 bases and J by 7 bases, leaving 13 bases between them. Germline CDR1 reads MNHNS; CDR2 reads SASEGT. In nucleotides, the CDR3 is TGTGCCAGCAGCCTCGGGGTCGGGCAGCCCCAGCATTTT. Protein sequence: CASSLGVGQPQHF.

V and J are TRBV10-1 and TRBJ2-7, with 12 bases identical to TRBD2. The CDR3 is 14 amino acids. Germline trimming cut 8 bases from V and 2 bases from J; bases unmatched to any gene: 4. Germline V gene sequence: CDR1 WNHNN, CDR2 SYGVQD (reference sequence). CDR3 in amino acids: CASSLAGGPYEQYF. DNA for the CDR3: TGCGCCAGCTCACTAGCGGGAGGACCCTACGAGCAGTACTTC.

J is TRBJ2-7 and V is TRBV6-5; TRBD1 matches 9 bases. Germline CDR1 reads MNHEY; CDR2 reads SVGAGI. V shed 6 bases and J 3 bases; nucleotides not matched to a gene: 6. The CDR3 has 14 amino acids. The CDR3 nucleotides are TGTGCCAGCAGGGCACAGGGGGCGCTCTACGAGCAGTACTTC. This sequence encodes CASRAQGALYEQYF.

The chain is built from TRBV7-8 and TRBJ2-1; weak D call: TRBD1 (5 bases). The CDR3 consists of 17 residues. CDR1 and CDR2 (germline): SGHVS, FQNEAQ. Deletions cut 5 bases from V and 3 bases from J, with 20 bases between. DNA of the CDR3: TGTGCCAGCAGCCCCCGCCCAGGGCGCGAGAGCTACAATGAGCAGTTCTTC. It codes for CASSPRPGRESYNEQFF.

This clone was counted a few times. V usage is TRBV19 and J usage is TRBJ1-1; unclear D gene. Germline V gene lookup returns CDR1 LNHDA and CDR2 SQIVND (reference sequence). V lost 6 bases and J lost 0, with 8 bases in between. The CDR3 loop spans 13 amino acids. The CDR3 DNA is TGTGCCAGTAGCTCGGGGTTGAACACTGAAGCTTTCTTT. Translating it yields CASSSGLNTEAFF.

Note on this clone: Other DNA sequences from this sample encode an identical CDR3 as well. This sequence joins TRBV28 and TRBJ2-7; the match to TRBD1 covers 7 bases. The CDR3 is 14 residues long. V dropped 5 bases and J dropped 0; count of bases not matched to a gene: 4. The V gene's germline CDR1 is MDHEN and CDR2 SYDVKM. CDR3 protein: CASSPGQASYEQYF. CDR3 bases: TGTGCCAGCAGTCCAGGACAGGCCTCCTACGAGCAGTACTTC.

This chain joins TRBV6-5 and TRBJ1-4; 7 bases are a match to TRBD1. Germline lookup yields CDR1 MNHEY and CDR2 SVGAGI. The CDR3 extends over 15 amino acids. With 8 bases clipped from V and 4 bases from J, the junction kept 10 bases outside the gene matches. The CDR3 loop reads CASSSGGAYNEKLFF. The CDR3 nucleotides are TGTGCCAGCTCATCAGGGGGGGCTTATAATGAAAAACTGTTTTTT.

Turning to this clone: The sample carries other DNA sequences with the same CDR3. J is TRBJ1-5 and V is TRBV19; D may be TRBD1 (6 bases). V was clipped by 2 bases and J by 3 bases, with 8 bases between them. CDR3 size: 14 residues. Germline values: CDR1 LNHDA, CDR2 SQIVND (reference sequence). The CDR3 region has the DNA TGTGCCAGTAGTATATGGGACACCAATCAGCCCCAGCATTTT. Translating gives CASSIWDTNQPQHF.

The gene calls are TRBV5-1 and TRBJ1-3; D unresolved. CDR1 SGHRS and CDR2 YFSETQ come from the germline V gene. CDR3 length: 14 residues. V shed 4 bases and J shed 6 bases, with 14 bases lying between them. CDR3 DNA sequence: TGCGCCAGCAGCCCCGGCAGCGGCCAAAACACCATATATTTT. Residues: CASSPGSGQNTIYF.

The genes are TRBV5-1 and TRBJ2-7, with 8 bases lining up with TRBD2. Germline values: CDR1 SGHRS, CDR2 YFSETQ. CDR3 length: 16 residues. V shed 4 bases and J 0 bases; nucleotides not matched to a gene: 9. This chain's CDR3 is CASSPGGGRSSYEQYF. CDR3 bases: TGCGCCAGCAGCCCCGGAGGCGGGAGGAGCTCCTACGAGCAGTACTTC. Looking up the rest from reference TRBV5-1 and TRBJ2-7 gives the full variable domain: KAGVTQTPRYLIKTRGQQVTLSCSPISGHRSVSWYQQTPGQGLQFLFEYFSETQRNKGNFPGRFSGRQFSNSRSEMNVSTLELGDSALYLCASSPGGGRSSYEQYFGPGTRLTVT.

The chain carries TRBV28 and TRBJ1-2, with a weak D call TRBD1 (5 bases). The V end lost 5 bases, the J end lost 0 bases, and 10 bases lay between the germline ends. This CDR3 comprises 14 residues. Germline CDR1 reads MDHEN; CDR2 reads SYDVKM. The CDR3, as DNA: TGTGCCAGCAGTGTTTACAGGTCTAACTATGGCTACACCTTC. Residues: CASSVYRSNYGYTF.

The J gene is TRBJ2-1, the V gene TRBV4-2; D is unresolved. Germline lookup yields CDR1 LGHNA and CDR2 YNFKEQ. Trimming removed 6 bases from V and 0 bases from J, with 12 bases in between. The CDR3 spans 15 residues. Written as DNA, the CDR3 is TGTGCCAGCAGTCGGAGCGCTAGCTCCTACAATGAGCAGTTCTTC. It is translated as CASSRSASSYNEQFF.

The genes are TRBV11-2 and TRBJ2-5; D remains ambiguous. The J call may not be correct, given that the DNA end is closer to TRBJ2-7. The germline V gene encodes CDR1 SGHAT and CDR2 FQNNGV. The CDR3 contains 13 residues. The CDR3 protein is CASSLAFENEQYF. CDR3 nucleotide sequence: TGTGCCAGCAGCTTAGCGTTCGAGAACGAGCAGTACTTC.

The chain uses TRBV5-1 and TRBJ1-3; no reliable D call. This CDR3 is built from 12 residues. V lost 0 bases and J lost 8, with 6 bases in between. Per germline, CDR1 SGHRS and CDR2 YFSETQ. The CDR3 nucleotides are TGCGCCAGCAGCTTGGATGGGTACACCATATATTTT. This gives the protein CASSLDGYTIYF.

The chain uses TRBV6-5 and TRBJ1-1; no definite D call. V lost 8 bases to trimming and J lost 8 bases, with 15 bases between them. Per the germline V gene, CDR1 is MNHEY and CDR2 is SVGAGI. The CDR3 sequence is 12 residues long. The CDR3 nucleotides read TGTGCCAGCGGTTCGGCAACCGGCGAAGCTTTCTTT. Residues: CASGSATGEAFF.

The chain links TRBV7-9 to TRBJ2-1; possibly TRBD1 for D (5 bases). The CDR3 has 13 amino acids. V was trimmed by 8 bases and J by 9 bases, leaving 17 bases between them. Per the germline V gene, CDR1 is SEHNR and CDR2 is FQNEAQ (reference sequence). CDR3 in amino acids: CASHPPGWGEQFF. The DNA for the CDR3 is TGTGCCAGCCACCCCCCAGGGTGGGGTGAGCAGTTCTTC.

This chain links TRBV9 with TRBJ1-2; D perhaps matches TRBD1 (6 bases). Trimming stripped 0 bases from V and 4 bases from J, with 13 bases between. The CDR3 is 15 residues long. Per the germline V gene, CDR1 is SGDLS and CDR2 is YYNGEE. The CDR3 is CASSVGPGASYGYTF. DNA for the CDR3: TGTGCCAGCAGCGTAGGTCCAGGGGCTTCCTATGGCTACACCTTC.

This clone has only a few counts. The chain employs TRBV30 and TRBJ1-1; TRBD1 agrees at 9 bases. Losses at the gene ends were 1 base for V and 0 bases for J; bases not matched to a gene: 12. Germline assignment: CDR1 GTSNPN and CDR2 SVGIG (reference sequence). The length of the CDR3 is 18 residues. The CDR3 DNA sequence: TGTGCCTGGAGTGCTCCGGGACAGGGCTCCAGCATGAACACTGAAGCTTTCTTT. Translated, it gives CAWSAPGQGSSMNTEAFF.

The V call is TRBV6-1, the J call TRBJ2-3, with TRBD1 identical over 7 bases. Germline V lookup: CDR1 MNHNS, CDR2 SASEGT. This CDR3 contains 14 residues. V lost 4 bases to trimming and J lost 0 bases; unmatched junction nucleotides: 1. CDR3: CASSVGQSTDTQYF. CDR3 nucleotides: TGTGCCAGCAGTGTGGGACAGAGCACAGATACGCAGTATTTT.

V is TRBV30 and J is TRBJ2-7; D gene uncertain. The CDR3 spans 11 residues. Germline V lookup: CDR1 GTSNPN, CDR2 SVGIG (reference sequence). The V end was cut by 2 bases, the J end by 5 bases, with 7 bases between. CDR3 protein: CAWSPRDEQYF. In DNA, the CDR3 is TGTGCCTGGAGTCCCCGTGACGAGCAGTACTTC.